The sequence of this T cell receptor (beta chain) was determined in a study of T cells in Graves' hyperthyroidism and ophthalmopathy. Study outcomes and limitations: With a median lead of around 6.7 months before onset, the model predicted ophthalmopathy. Also found in blood were most expanded thyroid clonotypes above 0.001. Stable hyperthyroidism and ophthalmopathy were separated using 13 V-J signatures.

This clonotype was observed many times. Antigen: not known. The V and J ends lost 7 bases and 9 bases, in that order; junction bases with no gene match: 3. CDR1 and CDR2 (germline): MNHEY, SVGEGT. The CDR3 runs to 12 residues. The TCR beta CDR3 regions underwent amplification using RNA transcripts as the source. An initial round of RT-PCR targeting the TCR CDR3 relied on the HTBI primer set. TCRdb used MiXCR to reprocess the multiplex PCR reads, holding one entry per CDR3 protein. The table lists approximately 430,000 distinct CDR3 sequences, 14% to 15% of them singletons. The TCR was taken from a man in his late teens or twenties with Graves' ophthalmopathy. This chain uses TRBV6-2 or TRBV6-3 with TRBJ1-6; 7 bases agree with TRBD1. The specimen was blood. CDR3 residues: CASTTGVSPLHF. In DNA form, the CDR3 reads TGTGCCAGCACCACAGGGGTTTCACCCCTCCACTTT.